The 21 T cell receptor beta chains in this list originate from one sample, sequenced in a study of blood T cell repertoires in COVID-19. The table came from immunoSEQ multiplex PCR; TCRdb's copy has only in-frame clones and leaves some out. The sample shows roughly 260,000 clones, about 85% of them seen only once. The sequencing sample was made of peripheral blood. These receptors came from a man aged 55 to 70 who had recovered from COVID-19.

The chain has TRBV29-1 and TRBJ1-3; D unresolved. The CDR3 spans 16 residues. The ends were cut back, 4 bases at V and 0 bases at J, with 16 bases in the middle. Germline assignment: CDR1 SQVTM and CDR2 ANQGSEA. Here the CDR3 reads CSVASPNGGSGNTIYF. The CDR3 DNA is TGCAGCGTTGCCTCCCCCAATGGCGGCTCTGGAAACACCATATATTTT.

The V and J genes are TRBV6-6 and TRBJ2-3, with D possibly being TRBD2 (6 bases). The germline CDR1 and CDR2 sequences are MNHNY and SVGAGI (reference sequence). V was shortened by 6 bases and J by 4 bases, with 11 bases between the two germline ends. This CDR3 is 13 amino acids long. The CDR3 here is CASSQRASDTQYF. CDR3 nucleotides: TGTGCCAGCAGCCAGCGGGCATCAGATACGCAGTATTTT.

This clone appeared many times. The chain uses TRBV27 and TRBJ1-2, with TRBD1 as a possible D gene (6 bases). CDR3 length equals 16 residues. Germline V gene sequence: CDR1 MNHEY, CDR2 SMNVEV (reference sequence). With 6 bases removed from V and 6 bases from J, the gap between germline ends came to 23 bases. CDR3 nucleotide sequence: TGTGCCAGCAGGTCCTCCCCACCGGGCAGGGGCGATGGCTACACCTTC. Translated: CASRSSPPGRGDGYTF.

This clone showed up just a few times. V usage is TRBV5-1 and J usage is TRBJ2-7, with TRBD2 matching 7 bases. Germline V gene data show CDR1 as SGHRS and CDR2 as YFSETQ. The junction had 10 bases not matched to a gene; V was cut back by 4 bases and J by 3 bases. CDR3 size: 15 residues. The CDR3 reads CASSGARGTNYEQYF. In DNA form, the CDR3 reads TGCGCCAGCAGCGGCGCGCGGGGGACGAACTACGAGCAGTACTTC. Full variable domain (outside the CDR3, taken from reference TRBV5-1 and TRBJ2-7): KAGVTQTPRYLIKTRGQQVTLSCSPISGHRSVSWYQQTPGQGLQFLFEYFSETQRNKGNFPGRFSGRQFSNSRSEMNVSTLELGDSALYLCASSGARGTNYEQYFGPGTRLTVT.

The chain is built from TRBV7-2 and TRBJ2-2, with D unresolved. This CDR3 is built from 12 residues. Germline-derived CDR1 and CDR2 are SGHTA and FQGNSA. Between the trimmed V and J ends, which lost 9 bases and 6 bases, there was a span of 11 bases. CDR3 residues: CASKLEAGELFF. The CDR3 DNA reads TGTGCCAGTAAGCTTGAGGCCGGGGAGCTGTTTTTT.

V is TRBV6-5 and J is TRBJ2-7, with TRBD2 as a possible D gene (6 bases). The length of the CDR3 is 14 residues. In germline, CDR1 is MNHEY, CDR2 SVGAGI. Trimming removed 6 bases from V and 3 bases from J, with 15 bases in between. CDR3 protein: CASRPGTLVYEQYF. CDR3 nucleotides: TGTGCCAGCAGACCCGGGACTTTAGTCTACGAGCAGTACTTC.

The chain carries TRBV6-2 or TRBV6-3 and TRBJ2-7; 8 nucleotides agree with TRBD1. Losses at the gene ends were 5 bases for V and 3 bases for J; bases not matched to a gene: 6. CDR1 MNHEY and CDR2 SVGEGT come from the germline V gene. The CDR3 length is 14 residues. This chain's CDR3 is CASSQTGAGYEQYF. The CDR3 DNA follows: TGTGCCAGCAGTCAGACAGGGGCGGGCTACGAGCAGTACTTC.

The chain joins TRBV6-4 to TRBJ2-5, with 12 bases fitting TRBD2. J lost 4 bases, V lost 4 bases, and 4 bases had no gene match. CDR1 and CDR2 (germline): MRHNA, SNTAGT. This CDR3 is 15 amino acids long. The CDR3, as DNA: TGTGCCAGCAGTGCCTTGACTAGCGGGGGAGAGACCCAGTACTTC. Protein: CASSALTSGGETQYF.

This chain's CDR3 is CASSQGGLRTQYF. The CDR3 nucleotides read TGTGCCAGCAGCCAGGGTGGCCTTAGGACCCAGTACTTC. The rearrangement uses TRBV11-3 and TRBJ2-5; possible D gene TRBD1, 5 bases. The V gene lost 5 bases and the J gene lost 7 bases, with 14 bases spanning the gap. Germline CDR1 is SGHNT and CDR2 is YENEEA. The CDR3 covers 13 residues.

The rearrangement links TRBV3-1 (or the pseudogene TRBV3-2) to TRBJ1-1; the D is unclear. CDR1 and CDR2 from the germline V gene are LGHDT and YNNKEL (reference sequence). CDR3 length equals 14 residues. The germline V and J ends were trimmed by 1 base and 5 bases, with 11 bases remaining between them. Here the CDR3 DNA reads TGTGCCAGCAGCCAAGGGGAGTCGAGGACTGAAGCTTTCTTT. Translated: CASSQGESRTEAFF.

By share of the sample, this clone is medium-sized. The J gene is TRBJ1-4, the V gene TRBV2; 8 bases align to TRBD1. J lost 7 bases, V lost 4 bases, and 8 bases had no gene match. This CDR3 spans 15 amino acids. CDR1 and CDR2 (germline): SNHLY, FYNNEI. The CDR3 reads CASSVGSGGGEKLFF. The CDR3 DNA follows: TGTGCCAGCAGTGTAGGTTCAGGGGGCGGTGAAAAACTGTTTTTT.

The J gene is TRBJ1-2, the V gene TRBV3-1 (or the pseudogene TRBV3-2); the D gene is possibly TRBD1 (5 bases). Germline-derived CDR1 and CDR2 are LGHDT and YNNKEL (reference sequence). Between the trimmed V and J ends, which lost 0 bases and 4 bases, there was a span of 18 bases. The CDR3 sequence is 17 residues long. The CDR3 DNA is TGTGCCAGCAGCCAAGATGGGTGGGTCAGGGCCTCCTATGGCTACACCTTC. This codes for CASSQDGWVRASYGYTF.

The CDR3 region is CSGLTSGGALETQYF. DNA for the CDR3: TGCAGCGGCCTGACTAGCGGGGGGGCTCTAGAGACCCAGTACTTC. The J gene is TRBJ2-5, the V gene TRBV29-1, with 14 bases identical to TRBD2. This CDR3 is 15 amino acids long. The trim removed 7 bases at V and 4 bases at J, leaving 8 bases unmatched. Germline loops: CDR1 SQVTM, CDR2 ANQGSEA.

The chain recombines TRBV7-9 with TRBJ2-1, with D unclear. The V end was cut by 1 base, the J end by 4 bases, with 8 bases between. The CDR3 covers 14 residues. Germline CDR1 and CDR2: SEHNR and FQNEAQ (reference sequence). This chain's CDR3 is CASSLVSVYNEQFF. Here the CDR3 DNA reads TGTGCCAGCAGCTTAGTGTCCGTTTACAATGAGCAGTTCTTC.

The chain couples TRBV3-1 (or the pseudogene TRBV3-2) to TRBJ1-3; 7 nucleotides line up with TRBD1. The V gene end was trimmed by 3 bases and the J gene end by 0 bases; junction bases not matched to a gene: 5. The germline CDR1 and CDR2 sequences are LGHDT and YNNKEL (reference sequence). The CDR3 contains 16 residues. CDR3 bases: TGTGCCAGCAGCCAGAAAGGGGGCGCCTCTGGAAACACCATATATTTT. This encodes CASSQKGGASGNTIYF.

The gene calls are TRBV6-5 and TRBJ1-2, with D perhaps matching TRBD1 (6 bases). Germline V gives CDR1 MNHEY, CDR2 SVGAGI. This CDR3 region has 13 residues. V shed 6 bases and J shed 8 bases, with 16 bases lying between them. CDR3 in amino acids: CASSPDRPGGYTF. The CDR3 DNA is TGTGCCAGCAGCCCCGACAGGCCGGGGGGCTACACCTTC.

The chain is built from TRBV6-4 and TRBJ1-5; tentatively, D is TRBD1 (5 bases). Germline V gene lookup returns CDR1 MRHNA and CDR2 SNTAGT. The CDR3 consists of 15 residues. With 4 bases removed from V and 6 bases from J, the gap between germline ends came to 16 bases. DNA for the CDR3: TGTGCCAGCAGTGCTACCGGGGACGGGGGTCAGCCCCAGCATTTT. It translates to CASSATGDGGQPQHF.

The gene calls are TRBV5-6 and TRBJ1-1; a weak D match, TRBD1 (5 bases). The CDR3 is 14 amino acids. V was cut by 4 bases and J by 0 bases, with 10 bases left in between. The germline gives CDR1 SGHDT, CDR2 YYEEEE. This chain's CDR3 is CASSRAGMNTEAFF. In DNA form, the CDR3 reads TGTGCCAGCAGCCGCGCAGGGATGAACACTGAAGCTTTCTTT.

The rearrangement joins TRBV6-5 to TRBJ2-5; 11 bases are shared with TRBD2. Looked up from germline, CDR1 is MNHEY and CDR2 is SVGAGI. CDR3 length: 15 residues. With 6 bases clipped from V and 5 bases from J, the junction kept 8 bases outside the gene matches. CDR3 sequence: CASRAASGGHETQYF. CDR3 coding DNA: TGTGCCAGCAGGGCGGCTAGCGGGGGGCACGAGACCCAGTACTTC.

This chain connects TRBV19 to TRBJ2-4; the D gene is possibly TRBD1 (6 bases). V dropped 10 bases and J dropped 0 bases, with 16 bases sitting between them. The CDR3 runs 15 residues. CDR1 LNHDA and CDR2 SQIVND come from the germline V gene (reference sequence). The CDR3 DNA reads as TGTGCCACCTCCCTGGGACATCTAGCCAAAAACATTCAGTACTTC. Its translation: CATSLGHLAKNIQYF.

The sample holds one count of this clone. This chain connects TRBV2 to TRBJ2-7, with a tentative D call TRBD2 (5 bases). CDR1 and CDR2 (germline): SNHLY, FYNNEI. CDR3 length equals 12 residues. V lost 4 bases, J lost 3 bases, and 7 bases lay in between. Here the CDR3 DNA reads TGTGCCAGCAGTGGAGGGAACTACGAGCAGTACTTC. Protein product: CASSGGNYEQYF.